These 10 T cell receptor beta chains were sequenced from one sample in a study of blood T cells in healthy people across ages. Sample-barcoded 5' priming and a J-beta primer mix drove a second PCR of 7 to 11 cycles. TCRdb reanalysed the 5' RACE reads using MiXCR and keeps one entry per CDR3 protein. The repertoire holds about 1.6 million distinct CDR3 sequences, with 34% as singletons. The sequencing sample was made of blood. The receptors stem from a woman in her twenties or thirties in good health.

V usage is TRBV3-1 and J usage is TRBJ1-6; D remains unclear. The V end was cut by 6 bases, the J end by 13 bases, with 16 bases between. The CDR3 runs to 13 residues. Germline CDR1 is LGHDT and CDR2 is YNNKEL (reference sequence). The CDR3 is CASRLPPGGPLHF. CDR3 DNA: TGTGCCAGCAGACTCCCTCCGGGCGGGCCCCTCCACTTT.

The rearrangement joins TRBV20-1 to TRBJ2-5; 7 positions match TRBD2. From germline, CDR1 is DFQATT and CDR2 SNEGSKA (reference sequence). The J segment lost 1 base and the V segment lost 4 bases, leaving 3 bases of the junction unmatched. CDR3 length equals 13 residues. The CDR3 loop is CSAMGLRQETQYF. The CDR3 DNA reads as TGCAGTGCTATGGGACTACGCCAAGAGACCCAGTACTTC.

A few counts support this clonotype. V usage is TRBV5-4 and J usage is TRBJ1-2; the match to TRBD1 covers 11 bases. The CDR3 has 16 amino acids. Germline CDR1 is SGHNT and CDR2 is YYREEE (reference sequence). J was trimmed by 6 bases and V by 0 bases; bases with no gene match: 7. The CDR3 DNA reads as TGTGCCAGCAGCTTGGCCCGCGCGGGACAGGGGGATGGCTACACCTTC. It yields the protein CASSLARAGQGDGYTF.

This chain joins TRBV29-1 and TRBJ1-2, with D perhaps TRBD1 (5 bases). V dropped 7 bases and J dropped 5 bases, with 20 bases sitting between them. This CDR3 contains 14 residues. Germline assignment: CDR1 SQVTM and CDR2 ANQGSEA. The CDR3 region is CSANGGDYGYGYTF. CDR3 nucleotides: TGCAGCGCAAACGGGGGGGACTACGGGTATGGCTACACCTTC.

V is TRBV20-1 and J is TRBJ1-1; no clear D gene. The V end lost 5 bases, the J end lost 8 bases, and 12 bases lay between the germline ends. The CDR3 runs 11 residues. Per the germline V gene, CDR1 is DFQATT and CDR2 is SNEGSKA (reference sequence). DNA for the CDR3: TGCAGTGCTCCCGAGGGAAGGGAAGCTTTCTTT. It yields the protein CSAPEGREAFF.

The CDR3 region is CASKGLSEKLFF. The DNA for the CDR3 is TGTGCCAGCAAGGGGTTAAGTGAAAAACTGTTTTTT. V gene TRBV7-9 combines with J gene TRBJ1-4, with D perhaps TRBD1 (5 bases). The CDR3 is made up of 12 amino acids. Germline values: CDR1 SEHNR, CDR2 FQNEAQ (reference sequence). The V end was cut by 7 bases, the J end by 7 bases, with 10 bases between.

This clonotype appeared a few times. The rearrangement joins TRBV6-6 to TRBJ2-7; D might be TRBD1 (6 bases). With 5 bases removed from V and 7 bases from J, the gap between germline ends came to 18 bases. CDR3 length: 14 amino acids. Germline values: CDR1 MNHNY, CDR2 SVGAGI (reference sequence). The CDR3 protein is CASSKDRLPGEQYF. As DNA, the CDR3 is TGTGCCAGCAGTAAGGACAGATTACCGGGAGAGCAGTACTTC.

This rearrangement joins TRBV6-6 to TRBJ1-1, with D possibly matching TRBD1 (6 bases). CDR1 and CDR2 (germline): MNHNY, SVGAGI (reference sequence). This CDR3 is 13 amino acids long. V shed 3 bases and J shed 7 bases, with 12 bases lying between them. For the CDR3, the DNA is TGTGCCAGCAGTTATAACGGGGGCCTTGAAGCTTTCTTT. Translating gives CASSYNGGLEAFF.

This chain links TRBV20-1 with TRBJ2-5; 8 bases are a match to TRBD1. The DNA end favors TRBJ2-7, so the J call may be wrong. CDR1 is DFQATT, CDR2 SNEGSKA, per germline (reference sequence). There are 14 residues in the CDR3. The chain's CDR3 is CSAKGQGFRYEQYF. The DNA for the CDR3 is TGCAGTGCGAAAGGACAGGGTTTTCGCTACGAGCAGTACTTC.

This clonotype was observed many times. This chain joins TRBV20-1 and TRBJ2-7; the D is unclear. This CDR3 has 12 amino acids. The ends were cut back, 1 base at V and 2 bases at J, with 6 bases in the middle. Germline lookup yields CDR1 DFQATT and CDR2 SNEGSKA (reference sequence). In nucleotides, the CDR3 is TGCAGTGCTAGAGGAAGTGCCTACGAGCAGTACTTC. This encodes CSARGSAYEQYF.